This T cell receptor (beta chain) was documented in a study of Graves' ophthalmopathy and Graves' hyperthyroidism. The study amplified TCR beta CDR3 regions using RNA transcripts. The first round was an RT-PCR with HTBI primers, and the second round was a multiplex PCR. TCRdb recomputed calls from the multiplex PCR reads with MiXCR, one row per CDR3 protein. This table has 650,000 to 900,000 distinct CDR3 sequences, roughly 40% appearing once. This CDR3 is 14 amino acids long. CDR1 SGHVS and CDR2 FNYEAQ come from the germline V gene. Trimming removed 1 base from V and 9 bases from J; junction bases left unmatched: 3.

The sample taken for sequencing was peripheral blood. The receptor was isolated from an adult man with Graves' ophthalmopathy. The chain recombines TRBV7-6 with TRBJ1-6; 7 nucleotides line up with TRBD1. CDR3 residues: CASSLEGASSPLHF. CDR3 bases: TGTGCCAGCAGCTTAGAGGGGGCGAGTTCACCCCTCCACTTT.